Reported below is one TCR beta chain. This clone is a singleton in its sample. The target of this receptor is not known. Base qualities are not recorded, but no much larger clone differs from it by a single base. These data come from a study of T cell responses to AZD1222 COVID-19 vaccine (dated by TCRdb to about 2021). Notes on the research overall: Because spike-specific TCR depth and breadth did not differ between the two schedules, AZD1222 recipients who got a second dose at roughly 4 weeks were pooled with those who got a second dose at roughly 12 weeks. A total of 230 to 250 trial participants underwent TCR sequencing, of whom 207 received two doses of AZD1222 and about 25 received two doses of the MenACWY control vaccine. Trial participants were enrolled by age into subgroups of 18-55, 56-69 and 70-plus years, and around 140, 26 and 57 TCR-sequenced participants, respectively, were included in these subgroups.

On the study overall, not on this receptor specifically: In the small 56-69-year group, the increase in depth fell short of significance, most likely because of low power. No day 14 peak-response samples were available, so repertoires were characterized only after the peak T cell response. The whole spike protein was spanned by vaccine-associated CD4 TCRs, and dominant responses were seen in regions 160-218 and 743-854. A significant rise in spike-specific TCR breadth and depth was observed after two AZD1222 doses relative to day 0 and relative to MenACWY recipients. Reportedly, almost half of the unique spike-specific TCRs recognized epitopes lying outside the regions that are mutated in the B.1.351 and B.1.1.7 variants. Most participants were white British and females outnumbered males, and the authors suggested that clonal diversity may have been underestimated. Conclusions about previously exposed vaccinees are limited because only 5 or 6 AZD1222 recipients were SARS-CoV-2 seropositive at baseline.

The CDR3 regions of human TCRbeta chains were analyzed by immunosequencing. On the study's bioinformatics: TCRs in the repertoires were matched against a reference library of SARS-CoV-2-specific TCRs that had been generated with the MIRA antigen-specificity platform. Breadth was defined as the fraction of unique TCRs that were SARS-CoV-2-associated, and depth was defined as the fraction of total T cells that were SARS-CoV-2-associated. Using the MIRA data, each spike-specific TCR was mapped to the spike region that the TCR reacts to and placed in a CD4 or CD8 class. Log10-transformed breadth and depth values were compared by one-way ANOVA with Sidak's multiple comparisons tests. TCRdb carries this immuneACCESS record with in-frame sequences only. Its versions omit some clonotypes, under half of them owing to an unresolved V gene in the studies checked, with the rest unexplained. The V and J calls and clone size are taken from that table; D and trimming were inferred from the DNA. Counted in this sample were approximately 260,000 clones; over 90% of them appeared once. The leading ten clones occupy about 0.5% of the sample.

The sample's time point, from its label and the paper: baseline before first vaccination. The vaccinee samples were drawn from two UK trials, COV001 and COV002, one of which was a single-blind randomized controlled phase 2/3 trial testing AZD1222 (ChAdOx1 nCoV-19) in healthy adults. For TCRbeta chain sequencing, PBMC samples were collected from trial participants at day 0 and at day 28 after the second dose. The CDR3 measures 16 amino acids from cysteine to phenylalanine. The sequence is cut down to CDR3 DNA, 48 bases in frame from base 1. CDR1 LGHDT and CDR2 YNNKEL are derived from the germline V gene (reference sequence). Germline trimming: 0 bases from V, 7 bases from J; junction bases outside gene matches: 6.

The TCR originated in an adult in good health. The V gene is TRBV3-1 (or the pseudogene TRBV3-2) and the J gene is TRBJ2-4, and TRBD2 matches 10 of the central bases. Sample: peripheral blood, taken on day 0 of AZD1222 vaccination. The CDR3 protein: CASSQEGSSGSNIQYF. The DNA is TGTGCCAGCAGCCAAGAGGGTTCTAGCGGGAGCAACATTCAGTACTTC.